This T cell receptor beta chain was documented in a study of shared clonotypes between healthy human individuals. Points from the study as a whole: What naive subsets generally showed was a larger estimated richness than memory subsets showed. For sorted subsets, rarefaction showed incomplete sequencing despite large depth. Approximately 5% was the fraction of naive CD4 clonotypes found shared across several donors.

With respect to this clone: Its antigen is undetermined.

Germline CDR1 is SGHTS and CDR2 is YDEGEE. V was cut by 5 bases and J by 2 bases, with 10 bases left in between. This CDR3 is 13 amino acids long. Genomic DNA of every subset was divided equally among multiple immunoSEQ plates. Measured with immunoSEQ multiplex PCR; TCRdb has only the in-frame clones, and not every one. Here the sample spans roughly 2.5 million clones, approximately 90% being singletons. The source material was naive CD4+ T cells sorted from blood. Subset given: CD45RA+ positively selected. This TCR was recovered from a man aged 18 to 35 in good health. The chain couples TRBV5-8 to TRBJ2-5; no clear D gene. The CDR3 DNA reads TGTGCCAGCAGACAACGGGCTCAAGAGACCCAGTACTTC. This codes for CASRQRAQETQYF.